The 10 T cell receptor beta chains presented below share a single source sample, sequenced in a study of T cells expressing NK-cell markers. TCRdb re-called the 5' RACE reads; one entry per CDR3 protein, DNA not given. The sample spans about 460,000 distinct CDR3 sequences; the ten largest clones claim 1.4%. The sequenced sample was blood T cells: a sorted CD56 or NKG2C T cell subset, CD4+ or CD8+ T cells, or bulk PBMC T cells (not recorded which). These receptors all stem from a woman in her fifties or sixties in good health.

This chain connects TRBV20-1 to TRBJ1-2. The CDR3 is 11 residues long. Looked up from germline, CDR1 is DFQATT and CDR2 is SNEGSKA (reference sequence). CDR3 amino acids: CSADWHYGYTF.

V is TRBV2 and J is TRBJ2-1; TCRdb designates TRBD1, a call that cannot be tested without DNA. The CDR3 loop spans 13 amino acids. Germline lookup yields CDR1 SNHLY and CDR2 FYNNEI. The CDR3 here is CASRLDRGNEQFF.

J is TRBJ2-5 and V is TRBV10-1. CDR3 length equals 13 residues. Germline-derived CDR1 and CDR2 are WNHNN and SYGVQD (reference sequence). CDR3 sequence reads: CASSPPGEETQYF.

The V gene is TRBV6-5, the J gene TRBJ2-5; TCRdb returns TRBD1, unconfirmable since there is no DNA. Germline V gene sequence: CDR1 MNHEY, CDR2 SVGAGI. The CDR3 totals 15 residues. The CDR3 loop is CASSYGTGASETQYF.

This chain joins TRBV20-1 and TRBJ1-2. The CDR3 is 14 residues long. The germline V gene has CDR1 DFQATT and CDR2 SNEGSKA (reference sequence). The CDR3 region is CSARKTAVRDGYTF.

The chain employs TRBV12-3 or TRBV12-4 and TRBJ1-5; TCRdb returns TRBD1, unconfirmable since there is no DNA. CDR3 size: 14 residues. The CDR3 loop is CASSTDRGQEAQHF.

The V gene is TRBV7-8, the J gene TRBJ2-5. Germline assignment: CDR1 SGHVS and CDR2 FQNEAQ. This CDR3 region has 13 residues. CDR3 region: CASSIVVVATQYF.

The rearrangement uses TRBV5-1 and TRBJ2-5; the D call from TCRdb, TRBD1, cannot be confirmed without DNA. The CDR3 runs to 15 residues. Per the germline V gene, CDR1 is SGHRS and CDR2 is YFSETQ. The CDR3 here is CASSLDPGGQETQYF.

The gene calls are TRBV6-2 or TRBV6-3 and TRBJ1-2; lacking DNA, the TRBD1 call made by TCRdb goes unchecked. Germline loops: CDR1 MNHEY, CDR2 SVGEGT. This CDR3 region has 14 residues. Here the CDR3 reads CASRFTGTEGGYTF.

The rearrangement links TRBV2 to TRBJ1-1; TCRdb names TRBD1, which stays unverified in the absence of DNA. Germline V gives CDR1 SNHLY, CDR2 FYNNEI. This CDR3 comprises 14 residues. This CDR3 is CASSVLPGHTEAFF.